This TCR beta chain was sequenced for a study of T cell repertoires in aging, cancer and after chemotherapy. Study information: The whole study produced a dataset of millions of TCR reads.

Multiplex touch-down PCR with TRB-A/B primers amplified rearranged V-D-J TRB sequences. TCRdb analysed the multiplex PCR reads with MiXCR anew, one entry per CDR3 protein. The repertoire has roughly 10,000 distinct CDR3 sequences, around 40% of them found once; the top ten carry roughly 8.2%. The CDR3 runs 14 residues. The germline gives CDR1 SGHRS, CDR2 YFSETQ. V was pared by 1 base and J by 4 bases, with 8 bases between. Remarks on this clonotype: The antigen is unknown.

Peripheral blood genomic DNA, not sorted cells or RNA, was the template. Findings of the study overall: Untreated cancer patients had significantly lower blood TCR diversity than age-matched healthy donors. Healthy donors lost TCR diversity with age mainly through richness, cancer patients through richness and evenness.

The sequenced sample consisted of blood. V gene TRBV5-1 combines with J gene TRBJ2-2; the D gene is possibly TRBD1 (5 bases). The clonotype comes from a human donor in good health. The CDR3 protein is CASSLQGGTGELFF. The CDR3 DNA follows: TGCGCCAGCAGCTTGCAGGGCGGCACCGGGGAGCTGTTTTTT.